The 20 T cell receptor beta chains presented below share a single source sample, sequenced in a study of cytomegalovirus exposure and HLA in healthy donors. In the PCR, 60 Vbeta and 13 Jbeta primers were used. This table comes from immunoSEQ multiplex PCR, and its TCRdb copy is limited to in-frame clones, with some not included. Of roughly 130,000 clones in the sample, under 85% were seen once. What was sequenced was PBMCs. These receptors originate from a woman aged 45-60 years in good health and CMV-seropositive.

The chain recombines TRBV2 with TRBJ2-1; D is perhaps TRBD2 (7 bases). V was pared by 5 bases and J by 4 bases, with 15 bases between. Germline assignment: CDR1 SNHLY and CDR2 FYNNEI. This CDR3 has 15 residues. CDR3 amino acids: CASSSAGAHYNEQFF. CDR3 nucleotides: TGTGCCAGCAGTTCGGCGGGGGCGCATTACAATGAGCAGTTCTTC.

The genes are TRBV7-9 and TRBJ2-2, with 7 nucleotides matching TRBD2. The CDR3 loop spans 19 amino acids. Germline loops: CDR1 SEHNR, CDR2 FQNEAQ (reference sequence). Trimming removed 1 base from V and 2 bases from J; junction bases left unmatched: 13. Here the CDR3 DNA reads TGTGCCAGCAGCTTAGTTTCCCTCCTCGCGGGGGTAAACACCGGGGAGCTGTTTTTT. Translation: CASSLVSLLAGVNTGELFF.

The J gene is TRBJ2-1, the V gene TRBV6-1, with 8 bases aligning to TRBD1. Germline values: CDR1 MNHNS, CDR2 SASEGT. The trim removed 2 bases at V and 4 bases at J, leaving 7 bases unmatched. The CDR3 sequence is 16 residues long. CDR3 bases: TGTGCCAGCAGTGAATTTAAGGACAGGGCGTACAATGAGCAGTTCTTC. The encoded protein is CASSEFKDRAYNEQFF.

The chain combines TRBV11-2 with TRBJ1-6; no reliable D call. The length of the CDR3 is 14 residues. V was pared by 0 bases and J by 12 bases, with 12 bases between. Germline CDR1 reads SGHAT; CDR2 reads FQNNGV. CDR3 coding DNA: TGTGCCAGCAGCTTAGAGGGAGGCTTTAGACCCCTCCACTTT. Residues: CASSLEGGFRPLHF.

The chain combines TRBV2 with TRBJ1-5; TRBD1 matches 10 bases. After removal of 5 bases from V and 2 bases from J, the junction contained 6 bases not matched to a gene. This CDR3 has 16 residues. The germline gives CDR1 SNHLY, CDR2 FYNNEI. The CDR3 region is CASSRDRGAGNQPQHF. In DNA, the CDR3 is TGTGCCAGCAGTAGGGACAGGGGCGCCGGCAATCAGCCCCAGCATTTT.

The chain employs TRBV19 and TRBJ1-1, with D possibly TRBD1 on 6 matching bases. Germline V gene lookup returns CDR1 LNHDA and CDR2 SQIVND (reference sequence). Deletions cut 9 bases from V and 4 bases from J, with 18 bases between. The length of the CDR3 is 14 residues. DNA of the CDR3: TGTGCCAGCGACAGGTCAATTGGACCCACTGAAGCTTTCTTT. It specifies CASDRSIGPTEAFF.

V and J are TRBV6-5 and TRBJ2-7, with 7 bases identical to TRBD2. The J segment lost 3 bases and the V segment lost 5 bases, leaving 7 bases of the junction unmatched. There are 14 residues in the CDR3. Germline V CDR1 and CDR2: MNHEY, SVGAGI. The DNA for the CDR3 is TGTGCCAGCAGTGGGGAGGGGTCCATCTACGAGCAGTACTTC. This encodes CASSGEGSIYEQYF.

The V and J genes are TRBV27 and TRBJ2-1; a weak D match, TRBD1 (6 bases). Germline assignment: CDR1 MNHEY and CDR2 SMNVEV (reference sequence). V gave up 5 bases and J gave up 6 bases, with 14 bases separating them. The CDR3 runs to 14 residues. In nucleotides, the CDR3 is TGTGCCAGCAGTGCGAGACAGGAGGTCAATGAGCAGTTCTTC. It translates to CASSARQEVNEQFF.

The chain couples TRBV11-2 to TRBJ1-1; TRBD1 is a possible D gene (6 bases). Germline CDR1 SGHAT, CDR2 FQNNGV. V was pared by 4 bases and J by 4 bases, with 10 bases between. This CDR3 region has 13 residues. CDR3: CASSSQGGTEAFF. CDR3 bases: TGTGCCAGCAGCTCACAGGGCGGCACTGAAGCTTTCTTT.

This clone occurred once. This chain joins TRBV7-2 and TRBJ2-7; TRBD2 matches 14 bases. CDR3 size: 15 residues. The germline V gene encodes CDR1 SGHTA and CDR2 FQGNSA. J gave up 4 bases and V 5 bases, and 4 bases lay outside the gene matches. The CDR3 DNA reads TGTGCCAGCAGCCCCGGACTAGCGGGGGGTTACGAGCAGTACTTC. This sequence encodes CASSPGLAGGYEQYF.

This chain uses TRBV10-3 with TRBJ2-3; perhaps TRBD2 as D (5 bases). Trimming cost V 7 bases and J 6 bases, with 14 bases left between them. In germline, CDR1 is ENHRY, CDR2 SYGVKD. CDR3 length equals 13 residues. The CDR3 loop reads CAINREKEDTQYF. DNA of the CDR3: TGTGCCATCAATCGGGAAAAGGAGGATACGCAGTATTTT.

The gene calls are TRBV14 and TRBJ2-2; D is uncertain. This CDR3 region has 12 residues. V was pared by 6 bases and J by 1 base, with 3 bases between. CDR1 and CDR2 from the germline V gene are SGHDN and FVKESK. CDR3 in amino acids: CASRQNTGELFF. CDR3 nucleotides: TGTGCCAGCAGACAGAACACCGGGGAGCTGTTTTTT.

This clone was observed a single time. The V call is TRBV20-1, the J call TRBJ2-1; D unresolved. V lost 1 base to trimming and J lost 11 bases, with 9 bases between them. Germline V gives CDR1 DFQATT, CDR2 SNEGSKA (reference sequence). This CDR3 is 11 amino acids long. For the CDR3, the DNA is TGCAGTGCTAGAGGGGCAGATAAGCAGTTCTTC. Protein: CSARGADKQFF.

V and J are TRBV5-1 and TRBJ2-7; 8 bases fit TRBD1. This CDR3 comprises 17 residues. CDR1 is SGHRS, CDR2 YFSETQ, per germline. The ends lost 4 bases at V and 4 bases at J; junction bases unmatched: 16. Here the CDR3 reads CASSLPPGQGSSYEQYF. CDR3 sequence (DNA): TGCGCCAGCAGCCTACCCCCCGGACAGGGTTCCTCTTACGAGCAGTACTTC.

The gene calls are TRBV7-6 and TRBJ2-7; 7 nucleotides match TRBD2. The V segment lost 5 bases and the J segment 6 bases; nucleotides outside the gene matches: 7. The CDR3 is made up of 13 amino acids. The germline V gene encodes CDR1 SGHVS and CDR2 FNYEAQ. The CDR3 is CASSSLGGGEQYF. The CDR3 DNA reads TGTGCCAGCAGCAGCCTAGGCGGGGGCGAGCAGTACTTC.

The chain employs TRBV6-6 and TRBJ2-7; D is possibly TRBD2 (5 bases). The CDR3 length is 12 residues. In germline, CDR1 is MNHNY, CDR2 SVGAGI (reference sequence). V shed 6 bases and J shed 6 bases, with 12 bases lying between them. CDR3: CASSTPAGEQYF. The CDR3, as DNA: TGTGCCAGCAGCACTCCGGCGGGCGAGCAGTACTTC.

The J gene is TRBJ2-5, the V gene TRBV19; the D gene is possibly TRBD1 (5 bases). The DNA end is more similar to TRBJ2-7, so the J call may be wrong. Germline V gene lookup returns CDR1 LNHDA and CDR2 SQIVND (reference sequence). This CDR3 comprises 14 residues. This CDR3 is CASQDTGYSYEQYF. CDR3 sequence (DNA): TGTGCCAGTCAGGACACTGGATACTCCTACGAGCAGTACTTC.

V gene TRBV13 combines with J gene TRBJ1-4; TRBD1 aligns across 7 bases. This CDR3 has 17 residues. The germline V gene has CDR1 PRHDT and CDR2 FYEKMQ (reference sequence). V lost 5 bases, J lost 3 bases, and 12 bases stayed unmatched. Written as DNA, the CDR3 is TGTGCCAGCAGCAACCGGACAGGAGTGCCGCCTAATGAAAAACTGTTTTTT. Translating gives CASSNRTGVPPNEKLFF.

The chain is built from TRBV7-2 and TRBJ1-2; D is perhaps TRBD1 (6 bases). This CDR3 has 15 residues. Germline V lookup: CDR1 SGHTA, CDR2 FQGNSA. Trimming took 0 bases from V and 2 from J, leaving 10 bases between them. As DNA, the CDR3 is TGTGCCAGCAGCTTAGCCCACACAGGGAACTATGGCTACACCTTC. This encodes CASSLAHTGNYGYTF.

The V gene is TRBV7-2, the J gene TRBJ2-5; TRBD2 is a possible D gene (6 bases). The last part of the DNA fits TRBJ2-7 better; the J call may be wrong. In germline, CDR1 is SGHTA, CDR2 FQGNSA. The CDR3 runs 14 residues. This CDR3 is CASSLVTGAFEQYF. DNA for the CDR3: TGTGCCAGCAGCTTAGTAACGGGAGCGTTCGAGCAGTACTTC.